Detailed here is one TCR beta chain. The entry originates in a study of T cell changes during pregnancy in multiple sclerosis. Generated by immunoSEQ multiplex PCR, the TCRdb table keeps only in-frame clones and is missing some. This sample has about 27,000 clones, with about 88% found just once. The sample consisted of CD8+ T cells from peripheral blood mononuclear cells, taken in the second trimester of pregnancy. The TCR comes from a female donor with multiple sclerosis, enrolled in a pregnancy study.

Here the CDR3 reads CASSFETGVEQYF. CDR3 sequence (DNA): TGTGCCAGCAGCTTCGAAACAGGGGTCGAGCAGTACTTC. This rearrangement joins TRBV7-9 to TRBJ2-7; TRBD1 matches at 7 bases. This CDR3 is built from 13 residues. The junction had 5 bases not matched to a gene; V was cut back by 3 bases and J by 6 bases. Germline CDR1 is SEHNR and CDR2 is FQNEAQ (reference sequence).